This T cell receptor (beta chain) was obtained from a study of blood T cells in healthy people across ages. Study-wide results and caveats: CMV infection status of these donors was not known.

Peripheral blood, about 10 milliliters per donor, was collected. Together with a sample-barcoded 5' primer, a J-beta primer mix was included in a second PCR lasting about 7 to 12 cycles. TCRdb used MiXCR to reprocess the 5' RACE reads, holding one entry per CDR3 protein. This sample has more than 750,000 distinct CDR3 sequences, with about 28% found just once. V dropped 4 bases and J dropped 0; count of bases not matched to a gene: 4. The CDR3 totals 15 residues. The germline gives CDR1 SGHRS, CDR2 YFSETQ. At least ten counts were recorded for this clonotype. The antigen is unknown. The data also belong to a second study, concerning T cells of mothers and their children.

The source is a woman aged 35 to 49 in good health. Sequencing was done on a sample of blood. The gene calls are TRBV5-1 and TRBJ2-3, with 8 bases that match TRBD1. The CDR3 DNA reads as TGCGCCAGCAGCAAGGACAGGGATAGCACAGATACGCAGTATTTT. This codes for CASSKDRDSTDTQYF.